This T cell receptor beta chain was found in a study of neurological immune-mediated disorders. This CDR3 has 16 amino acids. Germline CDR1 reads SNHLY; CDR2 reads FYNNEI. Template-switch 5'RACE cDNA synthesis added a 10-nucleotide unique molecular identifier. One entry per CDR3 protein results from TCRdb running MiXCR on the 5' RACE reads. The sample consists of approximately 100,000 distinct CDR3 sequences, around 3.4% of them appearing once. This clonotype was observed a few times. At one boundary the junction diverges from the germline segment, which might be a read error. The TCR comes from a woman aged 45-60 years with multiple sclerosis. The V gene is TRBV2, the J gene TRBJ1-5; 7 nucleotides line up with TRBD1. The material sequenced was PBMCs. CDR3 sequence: CASSELGRGPSKTQNF. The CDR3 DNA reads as TGTGCCAGCAGTGAACTTGGGAGGGGGCCGAGTAAGACCCAGAATTTT.